Listed here is a single T cell receptor beta chain. Its matching antigen is unknown. The data belong to a study of cytomegalovirus exposure and HLA in healthy donors. Study-level information: Sequencing of about 179 million T cells in an earlier analysis found more than 100 million unique TCR beta sequences.

The CDR3 is 13 residues long. Trimming cost V 11 bases and J 4 bases, with 17 bases left between them. Germline CDR1 is LNHDA and CDR2 is SQIVND (reference sequence). With 60 Vbeta and 13 Jbeta primers, the PCR was carried out. Profiling relied on immunoSEQ multiplex PCR, and the TCRdb table lists in-frame clones only, not all of them. This sample contains about 140,000 clones. Findings of the study overall: CMV serostatus was the only immune exposure information that was available. Earlier findings revealed that most TCR beta V segments proved productive either about 87% or about 30% of the time.

The source of this sequence is a male donor in good health and CMV-seronegative. The gene calls are TRBV19 and TRBJ1-1, with D perhaps matching TRBD1 (5 bases). The specimen was PBMCs. CDR3 in DNA: TGTGCCGGACGGGCCTCGGGGGGCACTGAAGCTTTCTTT. Encoded protein: CAGRASGGTEAFF. The full variable domain, completed using reference TRBV19 and TRBJ1-1, is DGGITQSPKYLFRKEGQNVTLSCEQNLNHDAMYWYRQDPGQGLRLIYYSQIVNDFQKGDIAEGYSVSREKKESFPLTVTSAQKNPTAFYLCAGRASGGTEAFFGQGTRLTVV.